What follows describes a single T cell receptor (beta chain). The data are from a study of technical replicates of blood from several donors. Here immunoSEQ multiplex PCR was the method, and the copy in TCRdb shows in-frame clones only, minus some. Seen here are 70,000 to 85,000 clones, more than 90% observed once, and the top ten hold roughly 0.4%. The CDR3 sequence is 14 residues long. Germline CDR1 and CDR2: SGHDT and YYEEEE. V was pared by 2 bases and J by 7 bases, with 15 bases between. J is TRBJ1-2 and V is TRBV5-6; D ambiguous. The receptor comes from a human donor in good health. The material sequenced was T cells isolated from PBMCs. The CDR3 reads CASSLAGYPTGYTF. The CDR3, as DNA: TGTGCCAGCAGCTTAGCGGGCTACCCAACTGGCTACACCTTC.